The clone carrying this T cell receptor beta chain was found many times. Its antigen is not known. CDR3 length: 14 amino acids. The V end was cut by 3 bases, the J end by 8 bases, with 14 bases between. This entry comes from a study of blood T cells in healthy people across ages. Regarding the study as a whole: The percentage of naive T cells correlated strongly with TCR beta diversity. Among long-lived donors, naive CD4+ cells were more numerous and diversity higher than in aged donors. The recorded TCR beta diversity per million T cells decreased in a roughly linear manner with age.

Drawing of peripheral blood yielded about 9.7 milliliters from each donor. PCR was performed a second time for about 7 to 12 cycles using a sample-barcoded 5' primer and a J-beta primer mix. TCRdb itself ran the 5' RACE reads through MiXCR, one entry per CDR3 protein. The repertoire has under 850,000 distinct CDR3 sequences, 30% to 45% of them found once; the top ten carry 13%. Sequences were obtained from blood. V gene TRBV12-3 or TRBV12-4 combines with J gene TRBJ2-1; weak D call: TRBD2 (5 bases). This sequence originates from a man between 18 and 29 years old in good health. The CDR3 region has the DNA TGTGCCAGCAGTTTCGGGGATTGGGCAGATGAGCAGTTCTTC. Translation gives CASSFGDWADEQFF.